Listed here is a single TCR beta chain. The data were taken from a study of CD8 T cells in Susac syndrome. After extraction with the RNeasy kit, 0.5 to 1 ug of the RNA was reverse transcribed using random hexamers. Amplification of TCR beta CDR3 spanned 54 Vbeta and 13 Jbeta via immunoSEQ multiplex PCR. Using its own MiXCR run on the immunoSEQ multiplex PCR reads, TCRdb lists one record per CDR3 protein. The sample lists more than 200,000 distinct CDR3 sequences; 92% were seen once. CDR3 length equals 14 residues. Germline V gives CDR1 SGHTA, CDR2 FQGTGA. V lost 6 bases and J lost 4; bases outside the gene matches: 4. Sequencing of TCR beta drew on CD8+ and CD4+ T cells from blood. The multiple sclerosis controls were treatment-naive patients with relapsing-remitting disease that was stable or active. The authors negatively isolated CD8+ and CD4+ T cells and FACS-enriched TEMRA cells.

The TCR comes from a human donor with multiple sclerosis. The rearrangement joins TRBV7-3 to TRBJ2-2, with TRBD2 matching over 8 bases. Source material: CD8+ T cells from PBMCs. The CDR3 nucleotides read TGTGCCAGCAGTTCCGGGGGGGGCACCGGGGAGCTGTTTTTT. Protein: CASSSGGGTGELFF.